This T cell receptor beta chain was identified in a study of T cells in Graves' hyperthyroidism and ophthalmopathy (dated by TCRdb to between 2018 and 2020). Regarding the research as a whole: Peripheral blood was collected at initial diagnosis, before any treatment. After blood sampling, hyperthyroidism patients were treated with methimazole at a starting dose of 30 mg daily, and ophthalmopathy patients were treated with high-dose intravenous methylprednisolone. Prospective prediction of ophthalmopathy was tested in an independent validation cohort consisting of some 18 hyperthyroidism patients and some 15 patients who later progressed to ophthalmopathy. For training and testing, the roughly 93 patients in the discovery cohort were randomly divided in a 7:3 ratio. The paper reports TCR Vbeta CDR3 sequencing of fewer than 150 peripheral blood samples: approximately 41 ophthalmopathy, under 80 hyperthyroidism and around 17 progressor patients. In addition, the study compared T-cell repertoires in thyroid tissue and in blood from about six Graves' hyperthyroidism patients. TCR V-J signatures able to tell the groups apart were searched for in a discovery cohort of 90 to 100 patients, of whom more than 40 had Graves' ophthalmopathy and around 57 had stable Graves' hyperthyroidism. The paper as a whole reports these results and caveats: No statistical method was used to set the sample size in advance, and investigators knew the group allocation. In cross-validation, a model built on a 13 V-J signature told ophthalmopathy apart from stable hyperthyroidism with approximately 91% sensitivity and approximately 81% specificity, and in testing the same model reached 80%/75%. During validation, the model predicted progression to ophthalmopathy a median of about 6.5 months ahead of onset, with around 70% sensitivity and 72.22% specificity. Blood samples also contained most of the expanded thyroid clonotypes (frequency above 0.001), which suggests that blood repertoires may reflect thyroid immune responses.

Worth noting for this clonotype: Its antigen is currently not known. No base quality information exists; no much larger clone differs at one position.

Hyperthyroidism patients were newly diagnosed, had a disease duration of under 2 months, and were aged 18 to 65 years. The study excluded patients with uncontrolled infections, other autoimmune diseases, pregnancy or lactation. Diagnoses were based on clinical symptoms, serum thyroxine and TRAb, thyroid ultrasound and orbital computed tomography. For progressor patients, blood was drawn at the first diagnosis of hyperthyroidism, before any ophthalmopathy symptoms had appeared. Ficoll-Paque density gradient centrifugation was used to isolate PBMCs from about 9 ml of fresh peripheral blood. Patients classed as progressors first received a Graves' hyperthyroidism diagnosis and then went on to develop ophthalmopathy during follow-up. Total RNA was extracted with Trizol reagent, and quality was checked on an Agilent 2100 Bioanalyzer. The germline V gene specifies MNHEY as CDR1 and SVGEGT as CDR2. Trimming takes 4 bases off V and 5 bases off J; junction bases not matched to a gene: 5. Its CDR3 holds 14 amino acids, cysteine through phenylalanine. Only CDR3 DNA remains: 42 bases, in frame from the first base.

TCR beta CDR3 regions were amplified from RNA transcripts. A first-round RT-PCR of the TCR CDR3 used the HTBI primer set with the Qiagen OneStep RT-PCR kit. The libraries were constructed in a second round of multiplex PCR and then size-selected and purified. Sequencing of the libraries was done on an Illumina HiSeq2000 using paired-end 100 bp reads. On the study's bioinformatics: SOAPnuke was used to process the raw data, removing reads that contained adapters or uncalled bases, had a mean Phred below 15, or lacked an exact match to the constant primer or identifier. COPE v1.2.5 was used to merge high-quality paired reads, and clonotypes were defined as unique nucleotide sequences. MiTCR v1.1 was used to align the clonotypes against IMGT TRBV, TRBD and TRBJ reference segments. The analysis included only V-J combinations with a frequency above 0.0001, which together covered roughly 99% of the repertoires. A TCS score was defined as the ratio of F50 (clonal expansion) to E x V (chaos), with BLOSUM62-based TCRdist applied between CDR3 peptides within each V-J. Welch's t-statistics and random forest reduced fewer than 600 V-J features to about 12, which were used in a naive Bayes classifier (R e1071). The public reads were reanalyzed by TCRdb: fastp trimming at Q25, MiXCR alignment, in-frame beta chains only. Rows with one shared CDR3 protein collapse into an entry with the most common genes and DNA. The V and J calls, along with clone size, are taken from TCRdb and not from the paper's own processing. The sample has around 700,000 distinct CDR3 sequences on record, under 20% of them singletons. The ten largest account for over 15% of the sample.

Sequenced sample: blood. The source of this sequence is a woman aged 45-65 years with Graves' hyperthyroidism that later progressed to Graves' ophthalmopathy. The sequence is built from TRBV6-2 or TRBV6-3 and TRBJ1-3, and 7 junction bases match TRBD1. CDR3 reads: CASSWGTARNTIYF. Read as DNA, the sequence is TGTGCCAGCAGTTGGGGGACAGCAAGAAACACCATATATTTT.